Listed below are T cell receptor beta chains from one sample, sequenced in a study of T cell responses to AZD1222 COVID-19 vaccine. TCRdb's copy holds only in-frame clones and misses some; the assay was immunoSEQ multiplex PCR. The sample holds more than 95,000 clones; 70% to 90% are singletons and the top ten take more than 3%. Specimen: peripheral blood, collected on day 0 of MenACWY control vaccination. The receptors come from an adult in good health. Both conserved end residues are part of each CDR3. The order of the fields is clone size, J gene, V gene, D gene, CDR3 protein, CDR3 DNA. A D gene is named only where the DNA matches it firmly. Size tells how often a clone was seen (once, few, many) or the class of an expanded clone, and some rows leave it out.

abundance: NA
j_gene: TRBJ2-6
v_gene: TRBV28
d_gene: TRBD1
CDR3aa: CASTQGALSGANVLTF
CDR3nt: TGTGCCAGCACCCAGGGGGCTCTGTCTGGGGCCAACGTCCTGACTTTC

abundance: NA
j_gene: TRBJ1-4
v_gene: TRBV24-1
d_gene: TRBD1
CDR3aa: CATSDSGTATNEKLFF
CDR3nt: TGTGCCACCAGTGATTCCGGGACAGCAACTAATGAAAAACTGTTTTTT

abundance: NA
j_gene: TRBJ1-3
v_gene: TRBV6-6
d_gene: NA
CDR3aa: CASSPRQVLSGNTIYF
CDR3nt: TGTGCCAGCAGTCCCCGACAGGTCCTCTCTGGAAACACCATATATTTT

abundance: once
j_gene: TRBJ1-6
v_gene: TRBV4-1
d_gene: TRBD1
CDR3aa: CASSNRDRGRNSPLHF
CDR3nt: TGCGCCAGCAGCAACCGGGACAGGGGGCGGAATTCACCCCTCCACTTT

abundance: NA
j_gene: TRBJ2-2
v_gene: TRBV29-1
d_gene: NA
CDR3aa: CSVDRQGGTGELFF
CDR3nt: TGCAGCGTTGACCGGCAGGGGGGTACCGGGGAGCTGTTTTTT

abundance: NA
j_gene: TRBJ1-3
v_gene: TRBV18
d_gene: TRBD1
CDR3aa: CASSPTQGARGNTIYF
CDR3nt: TGTGCCAGCTCACCAACCCAGGGGGCTCGGGGAAACACCATATATTTT

abundance: NA
j_gene: TRBJ1-3
v_gene: TRBV27
d_gene: NA
CDR3aa: CASSLRASGNTIYF
CDR3nt: TGTGCCAGCAGTTTGAGGGCGTCTGGAAACACCATATATTTT

abundance: few
j_gene: TRBJ1-1
v_gene: TRBV5-6
d_gene: NA
CDR3aa: CASSLGATEAFF
CDR3nt: TGTGCCAGCAGCTTGGGCGCCACTGAAGCTTTCTTT

abundance: NA
j_gene: TRBJ1-3
v_gene: TRBV19
d_gene: NA
CDR3aa: CASSIRGNTIYF
CDR3nt: TGTGCCAGTAGTATCCGGGGAAACACCATATATTTT

abundance: NA
j_gene: TRBJ1-4
v_gene: TRBV5-1
d_gene: NA
CDR3aa: CASSLGRGTQNNEKLFF
CDR3nt: TGCGCCAGCAGCTTGGGTCGAGGGACCCAAAATAATGAAAAACTGTTTTTT

abundance: NA
j_gene: TRBJ1-6
v_gene: TRBV27
d_gene: NA
CDR3aa: CASSLNGWWDNSPLHF
CDR3nt: TGTGCCAGCAGTTTAAACGGGTGGTGGGATAATTCACCCCTCCACTTT

abundance: NA
j_gene: TRBJ2-7
v_gene: TRBV7-2
d_gene: NA
CDR3aa: CASSSRGAGAYEQYF
CDR3nt: TGTGCCAGCAGCTCAAGGGGGGCAGGGGCCTACGAGCAGTACTTC

abundance: NA
j_gene: TRBJ2-5
v_gene: TRBV18
d_gene: TRBD2
CDR3aa: CASSPRLAEQETQYF
CDR3nt: TGTGCCAGCTCACCAAGACTAGCGGAACAAGAGACCCAGTACTTC

abundance: NA
j_gene: TRBJ2-3
v_gene: TRBV13
d_gene: TRBD2
CDR3aa: CASSLTPGLAGGPVDTQYF
CDR3nt: TGTGCCAGCAGCCTAACCCCGGGACTAGCGGGGGGGCCGGTAGATACGCAGTATTTT

abundance: few
j_gene: TRBJ1-4
v_gene: TRBV15
d_gene: NA
CDR3aa: CATSRGLGQDEKLFF
CDR3nt: TGTGCCACCAGCAGAGGTTTAGGGCAGGATGAAAAACTGTTTTTT

abundance: NA
j_gene: TRBJ2-6
v_gene: TRBV7-9
d_gene: NA
CDR3aa: CASSHQRPGANVLTF
CDR3nt: TGTGCCAGCAGCCATCAGCGGCCTGGGGCCAACGTCCTGACTTTC

abundance: NA
j_gene: TRBJ2-7
v_gene: TRBV6-2/TRBV6-3
d_gene: NA
CDR3aa: CASSFASTYEQYF
CDR3nt: TGTGCCAGCAGTTTCGCCAGCACCTACGAGCAGTACTTC

abundance: NA
j_gene: TRBJ2-7
v_gene: TRBV7-2
d_gene: TRBD1
CDR3aa: CASSRDSNSYEQYF
CDR3nt: TGTGCCAGCAGCCGGGACAGTAACTCCTACGAGCAGTACTTC

abundance: NA
j_gene: TRBJ2-7
v_gene: TRBV6-2/TRBV6-3
d_gene: NA
CDR3aa: CASSYSAGTLSYEQYF
CDR3nt: TGTGCCAGCAGTTACTCGGCCGGGACCCTCTCCTACGAGCAGTACTTC

abundance: NA
j_gene: TRBJ2-3
v_gene: TRBV24-1
d_gene: NA
CDR3aa: CATSDFRGLRGDTQYF
CDR3nt: TGTGCCACCAGTGATTTTAGGGGACTCCGGGGAGATACGCAGTATTTT

abundance: NA
j_gene: TRBJ1-2
v_gene: TRBV12-3/TRBV12-4
d_gene: NA
CDR3aa: CASSTGAYGYTF
CDR3nt: TGTGCCAGCAGCACAGGAGCCTATGGCTACACCTTC

abundance: NA
j_gene: TRBJ2-3
v_gene: TRBV3-1/TRBV3-2
d_gene: TRBD2
CDR3aa: CASSPEGAGDSDTQYF
CDR3nt: TGTGCCAGCAGCCCCGAGGGAGCGGGGGATTCAGATACGCAGTATTTT

abundance: NA
j_gene: TRBJ1-4
v_gene: TRBV9
d_gene: NA
CDR3aa: CASSVGMSDATNEKLFF
CDR3nt: TGTGCCAGCAGCGTAGGAATGTCAGATGCAACTAATGAAAAACTGTTTTTT

abundance: once
j_gene: TRBJ2-5
v_gene: TRBV10-2
d_gene: NA
CDR3aa: CASSESVGALETQYF
CDR3nt: TGCGCCAGCAGTGAGTCGGTGGGGGCGCTGGAGACCCAGTACTTC

abundance: NA
j_gene: TRBJ1-4
v_gene: TRBV6-5
d_gene: NA
CDR3aa: CASSYSFGATNEKLFF
CDR3nt: TGTGCCAGCAGTTACTCATTCGGGGCAACTAATGAAAAACTGTTTTTT

abundance: NA
j_gene: TRBJ2-3
v_gene: TRBV6-2/TRBV6-3
d_gene: TRBD1
CDR3aa: CASTPWGTGRSDTQYF
CDR3nt: TGTGCCAGCACCCCTTGGGGGACAGGGAGGTCAGATACGCAGTATTTT

abundance: NA
j_gene: TRBJ2-3
v_gene: TRBV11-1
d_gene: NA
CDR3aa: CASSPGRAADTQYF
CDR3nt: TGTGCCAGCAGCCCAGGCAGGGCGGCAGATACGCAGTATTTT

abundance: NA
j_gene: TRBJ1-6
v_gene: TRBV19
d_gene: NA
CDR3aa: CASSLTLSSPNSPLHF
CDR3nt: TGTGCCAGTAGTTTGACTCTCAGCTCGCCTAATTCACCCCTCCACTTT

abundance: NA
j_gene: TRBJ1-1
v_gene: TRBV6-2/TRBV6-3
d_gene: NA
CDR3aa: CASSSMGKGNTEAFF
CDR3nt: TGTGCCAGCAGTTCTATGGGTAAAGGTAACACTGAAGCTTTCTTT

abundance: NA
j_gene: TRBJ2-7
v_gene: TRBV4-1
d_gene: TRBD1
CDR3aa: CASSPNSGTGEQYF
CDR3nt: TGCGCCAGCAGCCCAAATTCGGGGACAGGCGAGCAGTACTTC

abundance: NA
j_gene: TRBJ2-7
v_gene: TRBV5-8
d_gene: TRBD2
CDR3aa: CASSLAGTSYEQYF
CDR3nt: TGTGCCAGCAGCTTGGCCGGGACTAGCTACGAGCAGTACTTC

abundance: NA
j_gene: TRBJ2-7
v_gene: TRBV5-1
d_gene: NA
CDR3aa: CASSFGGEQYF
CDR3nt: TGCGCCAGCAGCTTTGGGGGCGAGCAGTACTTC

abundance: NA
j_gene: TRBJ1-5
v_gene: TRBV5-6
d_gene: NA
CDR3aa: CASSLGSTRSNQPQHF
CDR3nt: TGTGCCAGCAGCTTGGGGAGTACCCGTAGCAATCAGCCCCAGCATTTT

abundance: once
j_gene: TRBJ2-2
v_gene: TRBV18
d_gene: NA
CDR3aa: CASSHKTGELFF
CDR3nt: TGTGCCAGCTCACACAAAACCGGGGAGCTGTTTTTT

abundance: few
j_gene: TRBJ2-5
v_gene: TRBV6-2/TRBV6-3
d_gene: NA
CDR3aa: CASSYGDLSWETQYF
CDR3nt: TGTGCCAGCAGTTACGGGGACCTATCGTGGGAGACCCAGTACTTC

abundance: NA
j_gene: TRBJ1-1
v_gene: TRBV12-3/TRBV12-4
d_gene: NA
CDR3aa: CASTRGGHTEAFF
CDR3nt: TGTGCCAGCACGAGGGGGGGGCACACTGAAGCTTTCTTT

abundance: NA
j_gene: TRBJ1-2
v_gene: TRBV5-1
d_gene: TRBD1
CDR3aa: CASSQGDGEGYTF
CDR3nt: TGCGCCAGCAGCCAGGGGGACGGTGAGGGCTACACCTTC

abundance: NA
j_gene: TRBJ1-1
v_gene: TRBV19
d_gene: TRBD1
CDR3aa: CASSIRGARNTEAFF
CDR3nt: TGTGCCAGTAGTATCAGGGGGGCGAGGAACACTGAAGCTTTCTTT

abundance: NA
j_gene: TRBJ1-5
v_gene: TRBV28
d_gene: NA
CDR3aa: CASSFGIWGGDQPQHF
CDR3nt: TGTGCCAGCAGTTTCGGCATTTGGGGAGGGGATCAGCCCCAGCATTTT

abundance: NA
j_gene: TRBJ2-7
v_gene: TRBV3-1/TRBV3-2
d_gene: NA
CDR3aa: CASSPAWAGEQYF
CDR3nt: TGTGCCAGCAGCCCCGCCTGGGCGGGGGAGCAGTACTTC

abundance: NA
j_gene: TRBJ1-6
v_gene: TRBV18
d_gene: NA
CDR3aa: CASSPTDSYNSPLHF
CDR3nt: TGTGCCAGCTCACCTACGGACAGCTATAATTCACCCCTCCACTTT

abundance: few
j_gene: TRBJ2-5
v_gene: TRBV28
d_gene: NA
CDR3aa: CASSAPSGGGGETQYF
CDR3nt: TGTGCCAGCAGTGCCCCATCGGGGGGCGGCGGCGAGACCCAGTACTTC

abundance: few
j_gene: TRBJ1-2
v_gene: TRBV28
d_gene: NA
CDR3aa: CASSFEQYYGYTF
CDR3nt: TGTGCCAGCAGTTTTGAACAGTACTATGGCTACACCTTC

abundance: few
j_gene: TRBJ2-7
v_gene: TRBV2
d_gene: TRBD2
CDR3aa: CASSGTSWGYEQYF
CDR3nt: TGTGCCAGCAGTGGGACTAGCTGGGGCTACGAGCAGTACTTC

abundance: NA
j_gene: TRBJ1-1
v_gene: TRBV19
d_gene: TRBD1
CDR3aa: CASTPSGTGEAFF
CDR3nt: TGTGCCAGTACCCCCTCAGGGACAGGTGAAGCTTTCTTT

abundance: few
j_gene: TRBJ1-6
v_gene: TRBV6-5
d_gene: NA
CDR3aa: CASRSREGNSPLHF
CDR3nt: TGTGCCAGCAGGAGTAGGGAGGGGAATTCACCCCTCCACTTT

abundance: NA
j_gene: TRBJ1-2
v_gene: TRBV19
d_gene: NA
CDR3aa: CASMSAGRYYGYTF
CDR3nt: TGTGCCAGTATGTCAGCTGGGAGGTACTATGGCTACACCTTC

abundance: NA
j_gene: TRBJ2-3
v_gene: TRBV7-2
d_gene: NA
CDR3aa: CASSLVAFRDTQYF
CDR3nt: TGTGCCAGCAGCTTAGTAGCATTTAGGGATACGCAGTATTTT

abundance: NA
j_gene: TRBJ2-3
v_gene: TRBV2
d_gene: NA
CDR3aa: CASGDGQVGTDTQYF
CDR3nt: TGTGCCAGCGGAGACGGTCAGGTGGGCACAGATACGCAGTATTTT